A selection of T cell receptor beta chains follows, all from one sample in a study of blood T cells in healthy people across ages. TCRdb re-analysed the 5' RACE reads in MiXCR, keeping a single row per CDR3 protein. The table has 2 million or so distinct CDR3 sequences, less than 50% seen once. The material sequenced was blood. These receptors came from a woman in her forties in good health. CDR3s include the opening cysteine and the closing phenylalanine or tryptophan. The order of the fields is J gene, V gene, CDR3 protein.

TRBJ1-1 TRBV7-2 CASSLPGVMNTEAFF
TRBJ2-5 TRBV24-1 CATSVGSGGSRGETQYF
TRBJ1-6 TRBV20-1 CSAGRGSTHSPLHF
TRBJ1-1 TRBV19 CASSITGWNTEAFF
TRBJ2-5 TRBV20-1 CSAPTRQEETQYF
TRBJ2-1 TRBV6-5 CASSHGLAGEHEQFF
TRBJ1-2 TRBV6-1 CATTGREVGGYGYTF
TRBJ1-1 TRBV4-3 CASSQAAVMNTEAFF
TRBJ1-2 TRBV7-2 CASSLNGQGRWGYTF
TRBJ2-1 TRBV3-1 CASSFGGGKSEQFF
TRBJ1-2 TRBV7-2 CASSLAVATNYGYTF
TRBJ2-5 TRBV29-1 CSARQAGTQYF
TRBJ2-1 TRBV20-1 CSAKLAGGVNERFF
TRBJ2-3 TRBV12-3/TRBV12-4 CASSFVPGDTQYF
TRBJ2-3 TRBV29-1 CSVGLAGGQDTQYF
TRBJ2-1 TRBV5-1 CASSLGSAPEQFF
TRBJ2-6 TRBV6-1 CASSVDRVSTGANVLTF
TRBJ2-3 TRBV27 CASSPTWFSQYF
TRBJ2-3 TRBV9 CASSVRLAGDTQYF
TRBJ2-5 TRBV12-3/TRBV12-4 CASSVMASETQYF
TRBJ1-5 TRBV2 CASSAAWGNQPQHF
TRBJ1-4 TRBV2 CASTQDRPSGEKLFF
TRBJ1-1 TRBV11-2 CASRGRVETEAFF
TRBJ2-6 TRBV6-5 CASSYRRTGGFSGANVLTF
TRBJ2-5 TRBV4-1 CASSQLWGAPQETQYF
TRBJ2-1 TRBV6-2/TRBV6-3 CASRPPRGSSYNEQFF
TRBJ2-1 TRBV5-1 CTSSFGLEDNEQFF
TRBJ2-5 TRBV20-1 CSAGGASDFETQYF
TRBJ2-4 TRBV5-6 CASSWAGQSNIQYF